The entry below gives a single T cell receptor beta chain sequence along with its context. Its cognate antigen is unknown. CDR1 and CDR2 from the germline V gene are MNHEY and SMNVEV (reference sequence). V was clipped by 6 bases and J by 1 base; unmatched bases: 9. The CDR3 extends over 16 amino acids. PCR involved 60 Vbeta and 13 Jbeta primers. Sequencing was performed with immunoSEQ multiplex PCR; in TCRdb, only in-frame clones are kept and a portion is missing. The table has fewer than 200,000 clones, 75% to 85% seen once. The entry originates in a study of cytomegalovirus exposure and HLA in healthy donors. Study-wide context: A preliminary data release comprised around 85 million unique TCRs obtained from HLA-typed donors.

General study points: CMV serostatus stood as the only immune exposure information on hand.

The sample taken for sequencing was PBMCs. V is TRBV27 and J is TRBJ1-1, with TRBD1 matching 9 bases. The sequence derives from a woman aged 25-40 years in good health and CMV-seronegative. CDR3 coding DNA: TGTGCCAGCAGCGAAATACCGGGACAGGGGAACACTGAAGCTTTCTTT. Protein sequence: CASSEIPGQGNTEAFF.